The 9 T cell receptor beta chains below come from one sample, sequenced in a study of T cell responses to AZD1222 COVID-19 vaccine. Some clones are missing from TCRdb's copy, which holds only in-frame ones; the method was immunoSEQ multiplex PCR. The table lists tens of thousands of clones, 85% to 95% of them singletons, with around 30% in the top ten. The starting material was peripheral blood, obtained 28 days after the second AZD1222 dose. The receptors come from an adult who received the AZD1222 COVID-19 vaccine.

The CDR3 coding sequence is TGTGCCAGCAGGCGGACCGGGGCCCCCTACGAGCAGTACTTC. This codes for CASRRTGAPYEQYF. The chain recombines TRBV28 with TRBJ2-7; D may match TRBD1 or TRBD2 (5 bases each). Germline V lookup: CDR1 MDHEN, CDR2 SYDVKM. The ends were cut back, 6 bases at V and 2 bases at J, with 14 bases in the middle. CDR3 length: 14 amino acids.

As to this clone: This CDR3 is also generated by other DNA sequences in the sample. Here the CDR3 reads CASSPGLASSTDTQYF. The CDR3 DNA reads as TGTGCCAGCAGCCCCGGACTAGCGAGTAGCACAGATACGCAGTATTTT. The V gene is TRBV9, the J gene TRBJ2-3; 9 positions match TRBD2. V lost 4 bases and J lost 0; bases outside the gene matches: 6. This CDR3 is 16 amino acids long. CDR1 SGDLS and CDR2 YYNGEE come from the germline V gene.

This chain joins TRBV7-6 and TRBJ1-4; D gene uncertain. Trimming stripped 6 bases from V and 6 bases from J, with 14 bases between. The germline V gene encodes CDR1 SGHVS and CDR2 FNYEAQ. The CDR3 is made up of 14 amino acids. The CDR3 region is CASRQGPGYEKLFF. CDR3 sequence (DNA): TGTGCCAGCAGGCAAGGACCTGGCTATGAAAAACTGTTTTTT.

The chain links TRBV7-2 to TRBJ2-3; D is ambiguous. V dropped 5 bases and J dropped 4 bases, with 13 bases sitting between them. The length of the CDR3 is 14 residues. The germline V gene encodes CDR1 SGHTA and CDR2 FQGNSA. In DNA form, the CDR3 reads TGTGCCAGCAGCCTCTTGGGAAGCTCAGATACGCAGTATTTT. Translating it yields CASSLLGSSDTQYF.

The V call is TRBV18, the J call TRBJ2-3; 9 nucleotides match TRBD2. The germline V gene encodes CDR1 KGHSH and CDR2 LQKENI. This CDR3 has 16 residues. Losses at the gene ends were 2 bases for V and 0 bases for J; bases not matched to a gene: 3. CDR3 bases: TGTGCCAGCTCACCAAGGCTAGCGGGGAGCACAGATACGCAGTATTTT. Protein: CASSPRLAGSTDTQYF.

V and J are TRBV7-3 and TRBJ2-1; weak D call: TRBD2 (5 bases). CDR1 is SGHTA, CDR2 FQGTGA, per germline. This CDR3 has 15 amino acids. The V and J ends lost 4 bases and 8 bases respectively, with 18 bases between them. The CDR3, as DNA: TGTGCCAGCAGCTCTTCCGGACTGGCTGGGGATGAGCAGTTCTTC. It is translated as CASSSSGLAGDEQFF.

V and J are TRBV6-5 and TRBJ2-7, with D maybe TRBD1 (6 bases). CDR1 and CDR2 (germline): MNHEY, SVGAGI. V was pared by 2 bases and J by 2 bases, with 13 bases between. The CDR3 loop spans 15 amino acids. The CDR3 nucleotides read TGTGCCAGCAGTTACGGCAGGGGCCAAACCTACGAGCAGTACTTC. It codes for CASSYGRGQTYEQYF.

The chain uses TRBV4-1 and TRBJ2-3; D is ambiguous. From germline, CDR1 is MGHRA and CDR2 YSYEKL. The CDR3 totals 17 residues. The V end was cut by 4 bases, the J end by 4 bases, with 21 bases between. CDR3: CASSLLVVGIPPDTQYF. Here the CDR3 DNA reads TGCGCCAGCAGCCTCCTGGTTGTGGGAATCCCCCCAGATACGCAGTATTTT.

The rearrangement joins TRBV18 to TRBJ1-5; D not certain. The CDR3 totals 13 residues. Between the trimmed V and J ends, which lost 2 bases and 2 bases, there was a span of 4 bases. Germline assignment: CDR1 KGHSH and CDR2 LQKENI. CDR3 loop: CASSPEGNQPQHF. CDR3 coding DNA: TGTGCCAGCTCACCAGAGGGCAATCAGCCCCAGCATTTT. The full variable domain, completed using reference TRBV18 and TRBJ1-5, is NAGVMQNPRHLVRRRGQEARLRCSPMKGHSHVYWYRQLPEEGLKFMVYLQKENIIDESGMPKERFSAEFPKEGPSILRIQQVVRGDSAAYFCASSPEGNQPQHFGDGTRLSIL.